Listed below are T cell receptor beta chains from one sample, sequenced in a study of CD8 T cells in ankylosing spondylitis. TCRdb called the 5' RACE reads again in MiXCR, with one record for every CDR3 protein. The sample lists about 340,000 distinct CDR3 sequences; roughly 14% were seen once. The sequenced sample consisted of blood, either unsorted or a sorted T cell fraction (not recorded which). Receptors originate from a male donor with ankylosing spondylitis or in good health (not recorded which). Each CDR3 is given without its conserved first and last residue. The D gene is left open where the match is weak. Some rows have no size entry. The others give once, few or many, or a class for an expanded clone.

v_gene	j_gene	d_gene	abundance	CDR3aa
TRBV30	TRBJ2-7	-	-	AWALSYEQY
TRBV7-2	TRBJ2-3	-	-	ASSLVGEKGQY
TRBV4-2	TRBJ2-3	-	-	ASSPYGGSGTDTQY
TRBV21-1	TRBJ2-6	-	-	ASRNGGQGLGRTGANVLT
TRBV29-1	TRBJ2-3	TRBD2	-	SAYSSTLAGGRSTQY
TRBV20-1	TRBJ1-2	TRBD1	few	SARNQQGSPYGYT
TRBV21-1	TRBJ2-7	-	few	ASSKGRLGPGGYYEQY
TRBV7-2	TRBJ1-3	-	few	ASSLVRGNTIY
TRBV12-3/TRBV12-4	TRBJ1-6	-	few	ASRYGTSPLH
TRBV4-1	TRBJ1-1	-	-	ASSQDLEWSSNTEAF
TRBV4-1	TRBJ2-1	-	-	ASSQEPLASSYNEQF
TRBV30	TRBJ1-1	-	-	AWSVGVQGITNTEAF
TRBV11-1	TRBJ2-2	-	-	ASSYGRPPGRPNTGELF
TRBV5-1	TRBJ2-3	TRBD2	-	ASKDSGGGNTQY
TRBV7-2	TRBJ2-7	-	-	ASSLAGREHEQY
TRBV5-1	TRBJ2-5	TRBD1	few	ASSLPGSGQQETQY
TRBV5-6	TRBJ1-5	-	few	ASSSRGSNQPQH
TRBV20-1	TRBJ1-2	-	-	SAGGDLSNYGYT
TRBV9	TRBJ2-1	-	-	ASSVPGNEQF
TRBV5-1	TRBJ2-1	-	few	ASRDTYNEQF
TRBV5-5	TRBJ1-2	-	few	ASSLEAGLGYT
TRBV5-1	TRBJ2-2	TRBD1	few	ASSSVQGALTGELF
TRBV4-2	TRBJ2-3	-	few	ASSHPGPPTDTQY
TRBV20-1	TRBJ2-3	TRBD2	-	SAENGGDGTDTQY
TRBV7-8	TRBJ2-5	-	many	ASYPRSALQETQY
TRBV9	TRBJ2-3	TRBD2	-	ASSVDRAGGTDTQY
TRBV7-9	TRBJ2-3	TRBD2	few	ASSPRLAGGNTDTQY
TRBV5-1	TRBJ2-3	-	-	ASSLVGGYTQY
TRBV15	TRBJ2-2	-	-	ATSISRGDTGELF
TRBV2	TRBJ2-7	TRBD2	few	ASSGGGTEQY
TRBV10-3	TRBJ2-3	TRBD2	-	AISVGSLAGGPVDTQY
TRBV27	TRBJ2-7	TRBD2	few	ASSLSGGEFYEQY
TRBV20-1	TRBJ2-7	-	many	SARDPRGNPYEQY
TRBV27	TRBJ2-3	-	few	ASKRDFADTQY
TRBV5-5	TRBJ2-2	-	-	ASSPLGVQNTGELF
TRBV3-1	TRBJ1-2	-	-	ASSHRLAGVYGYT
TRBV6-1	TRBJ2-1	TRBD1	few	ASSEADRVRHEQF
TRBV5-1	TRBJ1-1	-	few	ASSLGASLLGGTEAF
TRBV5-1	TRBJ1-5	-	-	ASSLMPGSNQPQH
TRBV5-1	TRBJ2-4	TRBD1	few	ASSSGQGFGKNIQY
TRBV7-9	TRBJ1-4	TRBD1	few	ASSAWTGPKNEKLF
TRBV5-1	TRBJ2-5	-	few	ASSPPGIQETQY
TRBV6-5	TRBJ2-1	-	few	ASSRDSAEQF
TRBV5-6	TRBJ2-7	TRBD2	few	ASSPGLADSYEQY
TRBV30	TRBJ1-2	-	-	AWSVPGRRDGYT
TRBV10-3	TRBJ1-6	-	many	AISEGGTLTPLH
TRBV3-1	TRBJ1-5	TRBD1	few	ASSLGTGGTAQH
TRBV28	TRBJ2-3	TRBD2	-	ASSLGAGGATDTQY
TRBV6-4	TRBJ1-1	-	-	ASSDGKGKRTEAF
TRBV12-2	TRBJ2-1	-	few	ASRILAGPPYNEQF